Below, one T cell receptor (beta chain) is given with its context. These data are taken from a study of cytomegalovirus exposure and HLA in healthy donors. Both 60 Vbeta primers and 13 Jbeta primers went into the PCR. The repertoire was sequenced with immunoSEQ multiplex PCR; TCRdb's copy has only in-frame clones and lacks some. The sample lists roughly 200,000 clones, about four fifths seen once, with approximately 1.5% in the top ten. This CDR3 contains 13 residues. The germline V and J ends were trimmed by 3 bases and 2 bases, with 8 bases remaining between them. The germline gives CDR1 MDHEN, CDR2 SYDVKM.

The rearrangement joins TRBV28 to TRBJ2-7; D ambiguous. Sequenced sample: PBMCs. The sequence came from a woman aged 18-29 years in good health and CMV-seronegative. The CDR3 nucleotides read TGTGCCAGCAGTTTCGGAGCGACCTACGAGCAGTACTTC. It encodes CASSFGATYEQYF.